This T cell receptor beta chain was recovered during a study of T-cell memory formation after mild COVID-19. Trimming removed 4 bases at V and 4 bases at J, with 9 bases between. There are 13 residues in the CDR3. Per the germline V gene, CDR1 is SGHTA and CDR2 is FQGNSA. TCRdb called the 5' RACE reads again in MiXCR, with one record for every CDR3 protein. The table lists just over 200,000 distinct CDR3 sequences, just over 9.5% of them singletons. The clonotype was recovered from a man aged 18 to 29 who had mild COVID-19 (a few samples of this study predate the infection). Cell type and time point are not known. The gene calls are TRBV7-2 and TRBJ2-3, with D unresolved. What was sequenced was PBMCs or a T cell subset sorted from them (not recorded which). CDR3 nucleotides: TGTGCCAGCAGCTCTCGGAGCGCAGATACGCAGTATTTT. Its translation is CASSSRSADTQYF.